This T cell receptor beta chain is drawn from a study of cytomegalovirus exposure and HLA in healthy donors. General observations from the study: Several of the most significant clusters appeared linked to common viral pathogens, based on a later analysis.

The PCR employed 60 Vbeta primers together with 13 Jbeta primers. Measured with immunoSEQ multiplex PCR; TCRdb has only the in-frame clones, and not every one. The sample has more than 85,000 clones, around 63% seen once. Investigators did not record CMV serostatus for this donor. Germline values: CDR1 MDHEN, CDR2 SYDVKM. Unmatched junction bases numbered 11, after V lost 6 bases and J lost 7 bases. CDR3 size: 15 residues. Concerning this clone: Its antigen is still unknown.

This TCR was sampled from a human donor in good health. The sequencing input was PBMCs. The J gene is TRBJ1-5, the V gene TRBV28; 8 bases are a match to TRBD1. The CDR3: CASSRRTGSGQPQHF. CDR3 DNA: TGTGCCAGCAGCCGACGGACAGGGTCAGGACAGCCCCAGCATTTT.